Detailed here is one T cell receptor beta chain. Isolation yielded PBMCs, at least 6 million per sample, in every case. This entry is derived from a study of blood T cells in healthy people across ages. Germline V gene data show CDR1 as LGHDT and CDR2 as YNNKEL (reference sequence). V lost 8 bases and J lost 6; bases outside the gene matches: 12. CDR3 length: 14 residues. With a J-beta primer mix and a sample-barcoded 5' primer, a second PCR ran about 6 to 11 cycles. One entry per CDR3 protein results from TCRdb running MiXCR on the 5' RACE reads. This table holds 500,000 to 650,000 distinct CDR3 sequences, roughly a quarter found once. The same sample was also used in a study of T cells of mothers and their children.

Sequencing was carried out using blood. The clonotype comes from a boy aged 2 to 10 in good health. The rearrangement links TRBV3-1 to TRBJ1-1, with TRBD1 identical over 7 bases. This CDR3 reads CASGGTVEYAEAFF. The CDR3 bases are TGTGCCAGCGGTGGGACAGTGGAGTACGCTGAAGCTTTCTTT.